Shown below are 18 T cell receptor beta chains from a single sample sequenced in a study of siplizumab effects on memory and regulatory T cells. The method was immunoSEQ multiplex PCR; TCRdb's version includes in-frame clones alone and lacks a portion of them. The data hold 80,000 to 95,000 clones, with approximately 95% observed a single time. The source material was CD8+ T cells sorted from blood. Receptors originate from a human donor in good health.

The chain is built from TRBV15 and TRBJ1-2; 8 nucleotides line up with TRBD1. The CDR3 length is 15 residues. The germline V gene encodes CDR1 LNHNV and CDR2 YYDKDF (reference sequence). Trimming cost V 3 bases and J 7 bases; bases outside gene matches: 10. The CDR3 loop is CATSRGDRRIGGYTF. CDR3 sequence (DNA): TGTGCCACCAGCAGGGGGGACAGGAGAATAGGTGGCTACACCTTC. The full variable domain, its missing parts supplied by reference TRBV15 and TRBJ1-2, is DAMVIQNPRYQVTQFGKPVTLSCSQTLNHNVMYWYQQKSSQAPKLLFHYYDKDFNNEADTPDNFQSRRPNTSFCFLDIRSPGLGDTAMYLCATSRGDRRIGGYTFGSGTRLTVV.

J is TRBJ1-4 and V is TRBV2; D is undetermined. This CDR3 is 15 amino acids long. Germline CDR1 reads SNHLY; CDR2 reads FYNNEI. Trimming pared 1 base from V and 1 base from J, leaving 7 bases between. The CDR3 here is CASSEGTVTNEKLFF. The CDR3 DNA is TGTGCCAGCAGTGAAGGGACGGTAACTAATGAAAAACTGTTTTTT.

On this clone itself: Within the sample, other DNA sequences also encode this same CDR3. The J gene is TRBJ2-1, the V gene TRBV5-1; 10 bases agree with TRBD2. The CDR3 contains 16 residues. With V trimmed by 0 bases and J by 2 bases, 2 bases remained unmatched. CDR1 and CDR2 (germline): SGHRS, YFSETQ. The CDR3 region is CASSLAGLAAYNEQFF. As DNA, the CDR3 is TGCGCCAGCAGCTTGGCTGGACTAGCGGCCTACAATGAGCAGTTCTTC.

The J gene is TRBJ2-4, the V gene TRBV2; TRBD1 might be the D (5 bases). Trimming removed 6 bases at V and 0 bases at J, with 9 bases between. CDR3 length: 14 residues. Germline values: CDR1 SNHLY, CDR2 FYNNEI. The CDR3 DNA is TGTGCCAGCAGGGAAACAGGAGCCAAAAACATTCAGTACTTC. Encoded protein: CASRETGAKNIQYF.

The CDR3 DNA reads as TGTGCCAGCAGCACGATGACGGCTGAAGCTTTCTTT. Its protein product is CASSTMTAEAFF. V gene TRBV7-8 combines with J gene TRBJ1-1; D is unclear. Trimming pared 5 bases from V and 6 bases from J, leaving 10 bases between. There are 12 residues in the CDR3. CDR1 and CDR2 from the germline V gene are SGHVS and FQNEAQ. Full variable domain (remainder filled in from reference TRBV7-8 and TRBJ1-1): GAGVSQSPRYKVAKRGQDVALRCDPISGHVSLFWYQQALGQGPEFLTYFQNEAQLDKSGLPSDRFFAERPEGSVSTLKIQRTQQEDSAVYLCASSTMTAEAFFGQGTRLTVV.

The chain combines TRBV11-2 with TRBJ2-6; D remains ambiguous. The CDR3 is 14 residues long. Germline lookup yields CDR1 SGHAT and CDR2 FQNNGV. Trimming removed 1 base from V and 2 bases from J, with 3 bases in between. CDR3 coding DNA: TGTGCCAGCAGCTTAGCCGCTGGGGCCAACGTCCTGACTTTC. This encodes CASSLAAGANVLTF.

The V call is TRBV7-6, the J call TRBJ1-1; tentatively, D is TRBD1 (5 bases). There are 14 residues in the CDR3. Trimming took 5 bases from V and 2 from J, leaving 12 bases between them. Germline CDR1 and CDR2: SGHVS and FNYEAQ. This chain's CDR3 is CASSPGTENTEAFF. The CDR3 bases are TGTGCCAGCAGCCCTGGGACGGAAAACACTGAAGCTTTCTTT. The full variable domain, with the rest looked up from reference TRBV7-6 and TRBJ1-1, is GAGVSQSPRYKVTKRGQDVALRCDPISGHVSLYWYRQALGQGPEFLTYFNYEAQQDKSGLPNDRFSAERPEGSISTLTIQRTEQRDSAMYRCASSPGTENTEAFFGQGTRLTVV.

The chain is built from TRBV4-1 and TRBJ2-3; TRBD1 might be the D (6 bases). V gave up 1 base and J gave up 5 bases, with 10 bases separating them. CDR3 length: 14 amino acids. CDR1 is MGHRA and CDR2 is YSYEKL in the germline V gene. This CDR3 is CASSQAVRGDTQYF. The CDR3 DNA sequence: TGCGCCAGCAGCCAAGCTGTCAGGGGAGATACGCAGTATTTT.

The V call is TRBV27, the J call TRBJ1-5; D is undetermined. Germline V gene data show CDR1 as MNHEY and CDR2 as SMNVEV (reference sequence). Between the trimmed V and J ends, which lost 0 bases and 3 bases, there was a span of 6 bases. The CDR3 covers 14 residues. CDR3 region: CASSLSGYNQPQHF. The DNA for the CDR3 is TGTGCCAGCAGTTTATCCGGGTACAATCAGCCCCAGCATTTT.

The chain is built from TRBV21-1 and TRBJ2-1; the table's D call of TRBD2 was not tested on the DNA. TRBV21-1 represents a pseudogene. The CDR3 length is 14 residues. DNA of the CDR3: TGTGCCAGCAGCGCGTCTAGCGTGATCAATGAGCAGTTCTTC. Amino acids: CASSASSVINEQFF.

The CDR3 region has the DNA TGTGCCAGCAGTGACATAGGAGCGGACACAGATACGCAGTATTTT. Protein sequence: CASSDIGADTDTQYF. The J gene is TRBJ2-3, the V gene TRBV9; D may be TRBD2 (5 bases). V lost 5 bases, J lost 2 bases, and 15 bases lay in between. This CDR3 contains 15 residues. CDR1 SGDLS and CDR2 YYNGEE come from the germline V gene.

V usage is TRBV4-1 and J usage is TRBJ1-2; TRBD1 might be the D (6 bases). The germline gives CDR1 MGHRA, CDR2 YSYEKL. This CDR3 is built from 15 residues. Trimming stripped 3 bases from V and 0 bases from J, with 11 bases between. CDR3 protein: CASSHLDSPNYGYTF. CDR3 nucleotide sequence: TGCGCCAGCAGCCATCTGGACAGCCCTAACTATGGCTACACCTTC.

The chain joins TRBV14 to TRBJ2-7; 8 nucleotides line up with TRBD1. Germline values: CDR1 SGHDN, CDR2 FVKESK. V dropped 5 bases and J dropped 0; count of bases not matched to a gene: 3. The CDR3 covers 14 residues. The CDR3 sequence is CASSRDRHSYEQYF. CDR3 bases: TGTGCCAGCAGCAGGGACAGGCACTCCTACGAGCAGTACTTC.

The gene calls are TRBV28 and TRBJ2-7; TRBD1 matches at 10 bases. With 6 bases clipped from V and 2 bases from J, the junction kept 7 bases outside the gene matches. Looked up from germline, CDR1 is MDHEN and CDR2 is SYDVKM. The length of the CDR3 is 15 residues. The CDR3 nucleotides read TGTGCCAGCAGCTACCCGGGACAGGGGACCTACGAGCAGTACTTC. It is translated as CASSYPGQGTYEQYF.

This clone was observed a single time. DNA for the CDR3: TGTGCCAGCAGCTTAGGGGACTCTGGGGCCAACGTCCTGACTTTC. This encodes CASSLGDSGANVLTF. This rearrangement joins TRBV5-5 to TRBJ2-6, with D possibly TRBD1 on 5 matching bases. The CDR3 covers 15 residues. V was clipped by 2 bases and J by 0 bases, with 6 bases between them. Germline V gene lookup returns CDR1 SGHKS and CDR2 YYEKEE (reference sequence).

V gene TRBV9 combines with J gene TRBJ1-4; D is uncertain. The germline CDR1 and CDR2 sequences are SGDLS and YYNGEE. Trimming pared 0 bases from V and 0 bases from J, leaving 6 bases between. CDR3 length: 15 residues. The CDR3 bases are TGTGCCAGCAGCGTAGGGGGTGCAACTAATGAAAAACTGTTTTTT. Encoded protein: CASSVGGATNEKLFF. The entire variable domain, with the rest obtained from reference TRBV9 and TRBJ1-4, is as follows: DSGVTQTPKHLITATGQRVTLRCSPRSGDLSVYWYQQSLDQGLQFLIQYYNGEERAKGNILERFSAQQFPDLHSELNLSSLELGDSALYFCASSVGGATNEKLFFGSGTQLSVL.

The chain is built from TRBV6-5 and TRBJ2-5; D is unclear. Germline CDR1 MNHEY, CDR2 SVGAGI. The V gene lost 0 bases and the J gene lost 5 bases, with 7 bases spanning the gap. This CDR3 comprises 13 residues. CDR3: CASSYSGMETQYF. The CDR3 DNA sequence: TGTGCCAGCAGTTACTCGGGAATGGAGACCCAGTACTTC.

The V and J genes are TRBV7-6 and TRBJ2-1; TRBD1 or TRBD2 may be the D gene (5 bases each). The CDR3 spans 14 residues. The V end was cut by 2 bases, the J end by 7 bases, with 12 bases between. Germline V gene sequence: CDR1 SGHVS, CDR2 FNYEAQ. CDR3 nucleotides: TGTGCCAGCAGCTTAATCTCGGGGCCTAATGAGCAGTTCTTC. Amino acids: CASSLISGPNEQFF.